The clone carrying this T cell receptor beta chain was detected many times. Its cognate antigen is unknown. One junction end does not reproduce the germline sequence, and a read error may be involved. A universal primer site and UMIs were added as TCR cDNA was made by 5'RACE template switching. TCRdb analysed the 5' RACE reads with MiXCR anew, one entry per CDR3 protein. The data show 400,000 or so distinct CDR3 sequences, with approximately 5.7% seen just once and about 15% held by the top ten. The sample belongs to a study of T cells after yellow fever vaccination. Study-level results: There was a small share of clonotypes that showed up in both the CD4 and CD8 compartments. The secondary response was weaker, and its peak arrived faster, on day 5 versus 15. Most clones from primary vaccination resurfaced after the booster (around 97% CD4, 88% CD8).

The sequencing used PBMCs, collected 5 days after the yellow fever booster vaccination. This sequence was found in a man aged 25 to 40 who received the YFV17D yellow fever vaccine.

CDR3 amino acids: CASSLVTGAEAQYF. Written as DNA, the CDR3 is TGTGCCAGCAGCTTAGTCACAGGGGCAGAGGCCCAGTACTTC. This chain uses TRBV7-8 with TRBJ2-5; 7 bases are shared with TRBD1. The CDR3 has 14 residues. Germline CDR1 and CDR2: SGHVS and FQNEAQ.